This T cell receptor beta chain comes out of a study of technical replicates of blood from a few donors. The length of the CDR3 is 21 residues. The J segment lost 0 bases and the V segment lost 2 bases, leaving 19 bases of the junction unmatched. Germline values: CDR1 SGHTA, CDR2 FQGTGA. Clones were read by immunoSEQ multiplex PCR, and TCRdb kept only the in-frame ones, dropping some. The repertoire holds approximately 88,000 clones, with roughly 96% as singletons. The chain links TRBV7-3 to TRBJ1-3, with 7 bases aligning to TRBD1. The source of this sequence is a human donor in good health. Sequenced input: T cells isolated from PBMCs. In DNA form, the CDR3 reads TGTGCCAGCAGCTTACACCCAACGTCGACAGGGCCGGGAAGCTCTGGAAACACCATATATTTT. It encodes CASSLHPTSTGPGSSGNTIYF.